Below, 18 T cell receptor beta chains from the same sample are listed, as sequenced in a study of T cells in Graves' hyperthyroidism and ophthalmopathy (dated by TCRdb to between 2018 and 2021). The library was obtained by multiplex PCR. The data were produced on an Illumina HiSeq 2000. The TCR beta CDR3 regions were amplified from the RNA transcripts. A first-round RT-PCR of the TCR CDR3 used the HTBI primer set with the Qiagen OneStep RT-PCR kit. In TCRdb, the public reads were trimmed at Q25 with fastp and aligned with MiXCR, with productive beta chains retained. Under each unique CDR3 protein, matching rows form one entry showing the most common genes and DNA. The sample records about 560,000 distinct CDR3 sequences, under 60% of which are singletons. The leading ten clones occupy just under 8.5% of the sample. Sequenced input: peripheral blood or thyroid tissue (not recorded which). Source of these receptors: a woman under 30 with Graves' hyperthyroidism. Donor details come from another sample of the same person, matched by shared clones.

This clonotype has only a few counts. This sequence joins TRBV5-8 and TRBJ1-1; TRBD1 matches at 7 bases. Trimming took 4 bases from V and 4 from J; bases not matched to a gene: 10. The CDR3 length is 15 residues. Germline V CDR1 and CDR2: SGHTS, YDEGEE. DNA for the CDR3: TGTGCCAGCAGCCATGGGACAGCCGGAGGCACTGAAGCTTTCTTT. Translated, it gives CASSHGTAGGTEAFF.

The CDR3 DNA reads TGTGCCAGCAGTAGGACAGGTCCGACTGAAGCTTTCTTT. The encoded protein is CASSRTGPTEAFF. The genes are TRBV12-3 or TRBV12-4 and TRBJ1-1, with 7 bases lining up with TRBD1. Trimming removed 5 bases from V and 5 bases from J; junction bases left unmatched: 5. CDR3 length: 13 amino acids.

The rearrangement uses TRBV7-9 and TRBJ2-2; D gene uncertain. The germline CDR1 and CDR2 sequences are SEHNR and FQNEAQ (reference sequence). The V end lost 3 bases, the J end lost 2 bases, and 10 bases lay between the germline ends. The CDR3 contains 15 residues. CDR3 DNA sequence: TGTGCCAGCAGCTTCTTTGCCTATAACACCGGGGAGCTGTTTTTT. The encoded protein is CASSFFAYNTGELFF.

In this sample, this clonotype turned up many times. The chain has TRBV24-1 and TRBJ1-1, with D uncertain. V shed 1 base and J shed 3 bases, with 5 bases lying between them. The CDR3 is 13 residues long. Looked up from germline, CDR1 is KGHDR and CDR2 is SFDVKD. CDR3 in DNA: TGTGCCACCAGTGATTTTGGGGACACTGAAGCTTTCTTT. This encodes CATSDFGDTEAFF.

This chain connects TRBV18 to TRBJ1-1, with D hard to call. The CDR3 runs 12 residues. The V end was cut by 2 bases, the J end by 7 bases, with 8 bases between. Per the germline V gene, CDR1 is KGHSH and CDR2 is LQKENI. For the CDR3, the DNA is TGTGCCAGCTCACCAGTGGATGGTGAAGCTTTCTTT. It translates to CASSPVDGEAFF.

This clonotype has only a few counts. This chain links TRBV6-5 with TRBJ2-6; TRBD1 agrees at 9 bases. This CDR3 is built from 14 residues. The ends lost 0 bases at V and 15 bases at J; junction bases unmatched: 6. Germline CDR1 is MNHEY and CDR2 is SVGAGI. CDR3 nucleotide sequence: TGTGCCAGCAGTTACTCCGGGACAGGGAGGCCCCTGACTTTC. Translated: CASSYSGTGRPLTF.

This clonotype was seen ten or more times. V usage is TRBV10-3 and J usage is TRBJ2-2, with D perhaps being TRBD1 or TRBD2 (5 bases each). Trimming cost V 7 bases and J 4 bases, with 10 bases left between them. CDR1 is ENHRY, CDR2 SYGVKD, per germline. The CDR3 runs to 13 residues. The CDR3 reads CAIKPGTTGELFF. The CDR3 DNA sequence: TGTGCCATCAAGCCAGGGACCACCGGGGAGCTGTTTTTT.

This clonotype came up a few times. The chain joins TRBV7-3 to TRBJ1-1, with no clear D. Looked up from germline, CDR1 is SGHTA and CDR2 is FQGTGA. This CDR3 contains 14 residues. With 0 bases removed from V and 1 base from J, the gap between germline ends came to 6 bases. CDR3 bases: TGTGCCAGCAGCTTAACCCCAGGGAACACTGAAGCTTTCTTT. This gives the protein CASSLTPGNTEAFF. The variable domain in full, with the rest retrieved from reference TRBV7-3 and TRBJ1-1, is GAGVSQTPSNKVTEKGKYVELRCDPISGHTALYWYRQSLGQGPEFLIYFQGTGAADDSGLPNDRFFAVRPEGSVSTLKIQRTERGDSAVYLCASSLTPGNTEAFFGQGTRLTVV.

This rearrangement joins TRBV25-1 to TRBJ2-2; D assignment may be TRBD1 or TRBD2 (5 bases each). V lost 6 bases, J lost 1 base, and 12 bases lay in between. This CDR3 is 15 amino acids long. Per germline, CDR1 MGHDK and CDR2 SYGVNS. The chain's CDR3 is CASRRGGGNTGELFF. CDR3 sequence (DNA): TGTGCCAGCAGGAGGGGCGGTGGGAACACCGGGGAGCTGTTTTTT.

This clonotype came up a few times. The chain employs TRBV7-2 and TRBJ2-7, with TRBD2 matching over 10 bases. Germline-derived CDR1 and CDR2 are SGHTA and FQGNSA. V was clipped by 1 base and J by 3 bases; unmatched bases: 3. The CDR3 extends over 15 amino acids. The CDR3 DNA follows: TGTGCCAGCAGCTTAGAGGCTAGCGGGAGCTACGAGCAGTACTTC. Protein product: CASSLEASGSYEQYF.

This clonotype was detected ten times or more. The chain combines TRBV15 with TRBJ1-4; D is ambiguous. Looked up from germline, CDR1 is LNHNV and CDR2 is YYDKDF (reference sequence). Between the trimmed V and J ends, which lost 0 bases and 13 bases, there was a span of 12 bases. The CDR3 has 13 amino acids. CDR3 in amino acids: CATSRDQESRLFF. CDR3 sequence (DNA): TGTGCCACCAGCAGAGATCAGGAGAGCAGACTGTTTTTT.

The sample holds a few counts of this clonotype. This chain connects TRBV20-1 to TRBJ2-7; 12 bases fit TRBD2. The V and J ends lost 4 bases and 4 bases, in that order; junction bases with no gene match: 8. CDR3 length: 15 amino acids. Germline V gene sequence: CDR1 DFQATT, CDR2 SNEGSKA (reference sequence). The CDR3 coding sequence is TGCAGTGCTAATCTAGCGGGAGGGCCTTTATACGAGCAGTACTTC. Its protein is CSANLAGGPLYEQYF.

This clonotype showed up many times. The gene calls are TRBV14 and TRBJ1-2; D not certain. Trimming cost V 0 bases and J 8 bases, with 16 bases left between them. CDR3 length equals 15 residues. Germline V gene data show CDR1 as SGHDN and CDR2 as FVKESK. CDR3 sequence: CASSQDYAGQEGYTF. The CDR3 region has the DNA TGTGCCAGCAGCCAAGATTATGCGGGCCAGGAGGGCTACACCTTC. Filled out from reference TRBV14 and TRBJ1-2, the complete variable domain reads EAGVTQFPSHSVIEKGQTVTLRCDPISGHDNLYWYRRVMGKEIKFLLHFVKESKQDESGMPNNRFLAERTGGTYSTLKVQPAELEDSGVYFCASSQDYAGQEGYTFGSGTRLTVV.

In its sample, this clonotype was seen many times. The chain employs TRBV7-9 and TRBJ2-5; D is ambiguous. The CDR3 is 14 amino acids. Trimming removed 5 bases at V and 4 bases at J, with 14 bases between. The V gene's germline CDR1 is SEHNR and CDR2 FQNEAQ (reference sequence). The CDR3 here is CASSARPLGETQYF. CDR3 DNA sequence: TGTGCCAGCAGCGCCCGGCCCCTCGGAGAGACCCAGTACTTC.

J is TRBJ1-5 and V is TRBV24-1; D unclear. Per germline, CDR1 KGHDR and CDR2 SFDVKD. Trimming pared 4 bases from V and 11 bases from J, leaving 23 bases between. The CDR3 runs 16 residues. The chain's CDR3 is CATSDRLAGGFETQHF. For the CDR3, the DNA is TGTGCCACCAGTGACCGACTAGCGGGAGGATTCGAGACCCAGCATTTT.

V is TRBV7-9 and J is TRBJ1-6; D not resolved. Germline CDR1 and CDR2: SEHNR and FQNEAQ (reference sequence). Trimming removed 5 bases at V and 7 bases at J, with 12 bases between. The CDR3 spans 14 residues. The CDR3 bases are TGTGCCAGCAGCCAAGACAAAGGGAATTCACCCCTCCACTTT. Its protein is CASSQDKGNSPLHF.

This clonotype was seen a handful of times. CDR3 in DNA: TGTGCCAGCAGCGTAACAGGGTCTGGAAACACCATATATTTT. Translated, it gives CASSVTGSGNTIYF. The chain is built from TRBV7-2 and TRBJ1-3, with D perhaps matching TRBD1 (6 bases). The germline V gene encodes CDR1 SGHTA and CDR2 FQGNSA. V was clipped by 5 bases and J by 1 base, with 9 bases between them. This CDR3 has 14 residues.

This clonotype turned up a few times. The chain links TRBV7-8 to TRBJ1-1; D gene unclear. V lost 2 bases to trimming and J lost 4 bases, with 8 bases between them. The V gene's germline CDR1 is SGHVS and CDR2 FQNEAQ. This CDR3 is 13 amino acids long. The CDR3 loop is CASSLSGITEAFF. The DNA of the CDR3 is TGTGCCAGCAGCTTATCGGGTATCACTGAAGCTTTCTTT.